These 2 T cell receptor beta chains were sequenced from one sample in a study of lymphopenia after photon versus proton radiotherapy. Some clones are missing from TCRdb's copy, which holds only in-frame ones; the method was immunoSEQ multiplex PCR. The sample yields some 42,000 clones, under 85% seen once. The sample consisted of peripheral blood, taken from a patient treated with proton-based radiotherapy. The receptors come from a woman in her 70s with pancreatic cancer.

The chain joins TRBV7-2 to TRBJ2-3; D not resolved. V lost 1 base, J lost 3 bases, and 2 bases lay in between. This CDR3 has 12 amino acids. The germline V gene encodes CDR1 SGHTA and CDR2 FQGNSA. The CDR3 DNA is TGTGCCAGCAGCTTAGGGACAGATACGCAGTATTTT. This codes for CASSLGTDTQYF.

This chain connects TRBV11-2 to TRBJ1-1; the D is unclear. The germline V and J ends were trimmed by 5 bases and 2 bases, with 3 bases remaining between them. The CDR3 contains 11 residues. The germline gives CDR1 SGHAT, CDR2 FQNNGV. CDR3 bases: TGTGCCAGCAGCCTTAACACTGAAGCTTTCTTT. Amino acid sequence: CASSLNTEAFF.